One and the same sample provided the 8 T cell receptor beta chains below, sequenced in a study of T-cell memory formation after mild COVID-19. TCRdb reprocessed the 5' RACE reads via MiXCR and lists one record per CDR3 protein. The repertoire has around 200,000 distinct CDR3 sequences, 16% of them found once; the top ten carry roughly 2.1%. Source material: PBMCs or a T cell subset sorted from them (not recorded which). The source is an adult woman who had mild COVID-19 (a few samples of this study predate the infection). Cell type and time point are not known.

The rearrangement joins TRBV29-1 to TRBJ1-1; D gene uncertain. CDR3 length equals 14 residues. The V end lost 5 bases, the J end lost 3 bases, and 16 bases lay between the germline ends. Germline V gene data show CDR1 as SQVTM and CDR2 as ANQGSEA. The CDR3 reads CSVRFGLGYTEAFF. As DNA, the CDR3 is TGCAGCGTTCGTTTTGGGCTAGGGTACACTGAAGCTTTCTTT.

This clonotype was found a few times. This chain connects TRBV12-3 or TRBV12-4 to TRBJ2-3, with unresolved D. The V end lost 3 bases, the J end lost 4 bases, and 11 bases lay between the germline ends. CDR3 length: 14 residues. The CDR3 coding sequence is TGTGCCAGCAGTTTCCAAAGGGTGGCAGATACGCAGTATTTT. Amino acid sequence: CASSFQRVADTQYF.

CDR3 coding DNA: TGCGCCAGCAGCCATACCGGGGGCAGCACCGGGGAGCTGTTTTTT. Amino acid sequence: CASSHTGGSTGELFF. This chain joins TRBV4-1 and TRBJ2-2, with D perhaps matching TRBD1 or TRBD2 (6 bases each). From germline, CDR1 is MGHRA and CDR2 YSYEKL. V gave up 3 bases and J gave up 4 bases, with 12 bases separating them. This CDR3 comprises 15 residues.

A few counts support this clonotype. The chain recombines TRBV24-1 with TRBJ2-7; 12 bases agree with TRBD1. The V gene's germline CDR1 is KGHDR and CDR2 SFDVKD. The junction had 16 bases not matched to a gene; V was cut back by 2 bases and J by 0 bases. CDR3 length: 21 residues. In nucleotides, the CDR3 is TGTGCCACCAGTGATTACCACTCCTCCGGGACAGGGGGCGCGGGCTCCTACGAGCAGTACTTC. Translating it yields CATSDYHSSGTGGAGSYEQYF.

The sample holds many counts of this clonotype. The gene calls are TRBV5-1 and TRBJ2-5, with D unresolved. The CDR3 runs 13 residues. Germline CDR1 is SGHRS and CDR2 is YFSETQ. Trimming removed 1 base from V and 5 bases from J, with 9 bases in between. CDR3 DNA sequence: TGCGCCAGCAGCTTGCCCCAGATGGAGACCCAGTACTTC. Its protein product is CASSLPQMETQYF.

In this sample, this clonotype turned up a few times. V gene TRBV7-6 combines with J gene TRBJ1-3; 12 bases are a match to TRBD1. Per the germline V gene, CDR1 is SGHVS and CDR2 is FNYEAQ. Germline trimming cut 1 base from V and 1 base from J; bases unmatched to any gene: 17. CDR3 length: 22 amino acids. The CDR3 loop is CASSLEPPLGQGALWSGNTIYF. CDR3 sequence (DNA): TGTGCCAGCAGCTTAGAGCCCCCGTTGGGACAGGGGGCGCTTTGGTCTGGAAACACCATATATTTT. Full variable domain (rest looked up from reference TRBV7-6 and TRBJ1-3): GAGVSQSPRYKVTKRGQDVALRCDPISGHVSLYWYRQALGQGPEFLTYFNYEAQQDKSGLPNDRFSAERPEGSISTLTIQRTEQRDSAMYRCASSLEPPLGQGALWSGNTIYFGEGSWLTVV.

The rearrangement uses TRBV12-3 or TRBV12-4 and TRBJ2-7; a possible D gene is TRBD2 (5 bases). V was cut by 8 bases and J by 6 bases, with 17 bases left in between. This CDR3 is 13 amino acids long. The CDR3 bases are TGTGCCAGCCAACTGGGGAGAGGGTTCGAGCAGTACTTC. Translating it yields CASQLGRGFEQYF.

Only a few counts were recorded for this clonotype. The V and J genes are TRBV6-2 or TRBV6-3 and TRBJ2-2, with 7 bases aligning to TRBD2. This CDR3 contains 17 residues. Germline CDR1 and CDR2: MNHEY and SVGEGT. V trimming: 6 bases; J trimming: 2 bases; junction bases outside the gene matches: 12. Written as DNA, the CDR3 is TGTGCCAGCAGACAACGGGGGGTAGTGACTAACACCGGGGAGCTGTTTTTT. This sequence encodes CASRQRGVVTNTGELFF.